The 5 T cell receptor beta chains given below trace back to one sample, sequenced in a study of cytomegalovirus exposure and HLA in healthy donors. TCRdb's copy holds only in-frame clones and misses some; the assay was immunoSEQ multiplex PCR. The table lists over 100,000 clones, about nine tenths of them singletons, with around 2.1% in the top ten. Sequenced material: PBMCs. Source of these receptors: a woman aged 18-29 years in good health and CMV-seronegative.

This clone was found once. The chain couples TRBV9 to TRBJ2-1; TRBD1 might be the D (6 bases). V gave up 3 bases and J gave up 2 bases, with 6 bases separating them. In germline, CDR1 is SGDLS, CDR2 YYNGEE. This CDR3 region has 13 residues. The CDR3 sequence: CASSGTAYNEQFF. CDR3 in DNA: TGTGCCAGCAGCGGGACAGCCTACAATGAGCAGTTCTTC.

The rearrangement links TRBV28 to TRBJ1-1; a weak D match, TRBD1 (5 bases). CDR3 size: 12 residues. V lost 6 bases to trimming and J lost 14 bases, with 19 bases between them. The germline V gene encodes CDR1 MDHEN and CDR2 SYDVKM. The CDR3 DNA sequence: TGTGCCAGCAGCCCCTCGGGAGGACGGGGGTTCTTT. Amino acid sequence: CASSPSGGRGFF. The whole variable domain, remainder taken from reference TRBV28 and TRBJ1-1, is DVKVTQSSRYLVKRTGEKVFLECVQDMDHENMFWYRQDPGLGLRLIYFSYDVKMKEKGDIPEGYSVSREKKERFSLILESASTNQTSMYLCASSPSGGRGFFGQGTRLTVV.

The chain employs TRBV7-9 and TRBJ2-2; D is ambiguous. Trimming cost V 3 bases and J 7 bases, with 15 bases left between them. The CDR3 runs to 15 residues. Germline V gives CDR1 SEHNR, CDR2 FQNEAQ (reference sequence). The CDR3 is CASSFSSGSHGELFF. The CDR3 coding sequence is TGTGCCAGCAGCTTCTCCTCCGGGTCCCACGGGGAGCTGTTTTTT. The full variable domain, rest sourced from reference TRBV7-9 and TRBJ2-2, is DTGVSQNPRHKITKRGQNVTFRCDPISEHNRLYWYRQTLGQGPEFLTYFQNEAQLEKSRLLSDRFSAERPKGSFSTLEIQRTEQGDSAMYLCASSFSSGSHGELFFGEGSRLTVL.

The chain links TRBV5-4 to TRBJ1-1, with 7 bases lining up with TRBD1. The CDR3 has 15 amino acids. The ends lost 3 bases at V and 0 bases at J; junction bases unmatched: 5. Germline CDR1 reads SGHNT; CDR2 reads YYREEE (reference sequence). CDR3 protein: CASSSRGQMNTEAFF. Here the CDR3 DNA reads TGTGCCAGCAGCTCCAGGGGACAGATGAACACTGAAGCTTTCTTT.

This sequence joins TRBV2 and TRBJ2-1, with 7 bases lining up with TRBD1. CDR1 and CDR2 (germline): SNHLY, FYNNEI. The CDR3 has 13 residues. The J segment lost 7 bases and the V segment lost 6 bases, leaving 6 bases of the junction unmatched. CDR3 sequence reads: CASRQTGSNEQFF. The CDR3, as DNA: TGTGCCAGCAGACAGACAGGGAGTAATGAGCAGTTCTTC.